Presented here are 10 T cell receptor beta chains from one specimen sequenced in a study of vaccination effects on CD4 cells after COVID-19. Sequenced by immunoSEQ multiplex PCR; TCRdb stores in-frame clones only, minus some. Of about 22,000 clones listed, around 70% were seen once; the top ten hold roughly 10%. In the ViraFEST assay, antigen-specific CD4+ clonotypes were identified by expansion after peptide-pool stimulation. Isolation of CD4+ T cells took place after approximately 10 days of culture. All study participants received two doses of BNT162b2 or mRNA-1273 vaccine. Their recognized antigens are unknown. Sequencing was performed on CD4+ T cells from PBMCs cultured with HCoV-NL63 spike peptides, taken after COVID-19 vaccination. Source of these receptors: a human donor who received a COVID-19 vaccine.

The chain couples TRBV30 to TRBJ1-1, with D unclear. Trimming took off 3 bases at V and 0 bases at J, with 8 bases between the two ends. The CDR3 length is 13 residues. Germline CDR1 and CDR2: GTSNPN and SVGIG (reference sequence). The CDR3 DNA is TGTGCCTGGAGACGAACGATGAACACTGAAGCTTTCTTT. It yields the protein CAWRRTMNTEAFF. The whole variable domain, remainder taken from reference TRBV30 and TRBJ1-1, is SQTIHQWPATLVQPVGSPLSLECTVEGTSNPNLYWYRQAAGRGLQLLFYSVGIGQISSEVPQNLSASRPQDRQFILSSKKLLLSDSGFYLCAWRRTMNTEAFFGQGTRLTVV.

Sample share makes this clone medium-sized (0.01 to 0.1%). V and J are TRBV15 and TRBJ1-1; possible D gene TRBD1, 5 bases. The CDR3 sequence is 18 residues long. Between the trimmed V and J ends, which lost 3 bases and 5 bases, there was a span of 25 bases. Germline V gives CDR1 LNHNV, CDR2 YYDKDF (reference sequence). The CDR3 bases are TGTGCCACCAGCAGCGCGTATGGGGTTGGGGTAGGGGAGACTGAAGCTTTCTTT. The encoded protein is CATSSAYGVGVGETEAFF.

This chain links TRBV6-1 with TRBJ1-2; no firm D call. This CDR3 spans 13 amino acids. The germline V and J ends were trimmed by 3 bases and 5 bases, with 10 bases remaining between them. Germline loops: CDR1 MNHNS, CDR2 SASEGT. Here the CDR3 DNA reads TGTGCCAGCAGTGATTACGGAACTTATGGCTACACCTTC. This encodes CASSDYGTYGYTF.

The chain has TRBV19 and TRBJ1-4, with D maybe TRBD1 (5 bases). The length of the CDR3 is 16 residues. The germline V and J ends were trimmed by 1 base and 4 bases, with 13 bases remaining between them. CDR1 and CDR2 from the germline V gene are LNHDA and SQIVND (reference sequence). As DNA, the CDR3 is TGTGCCAGTAGTATAGGTGGGGCCGGGATTAATGAAAAACTGTTTTTT. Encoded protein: CASSIGGAGINEKLFF. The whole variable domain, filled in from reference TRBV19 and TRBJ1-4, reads DGGITQSPKYLFRKEGQNVTLSCEQNLNHDAMYWYRQDPGQGLRLIYYSQIVNDFQKGDIAEGYSVSREKKESFPLTVTSAQKNPTAFYLCASSIGGAGINEKLFFGSGTQLSVL.

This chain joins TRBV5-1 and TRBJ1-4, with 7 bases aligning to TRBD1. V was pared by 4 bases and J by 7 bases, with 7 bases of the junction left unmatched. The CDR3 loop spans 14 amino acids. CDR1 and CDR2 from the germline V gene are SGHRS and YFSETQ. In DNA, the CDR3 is TGCGCCAGCAGCCCACAGGGGAAGGGTGAAAAACTGTTTTTT. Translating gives CASSPQGKGEKLFF.

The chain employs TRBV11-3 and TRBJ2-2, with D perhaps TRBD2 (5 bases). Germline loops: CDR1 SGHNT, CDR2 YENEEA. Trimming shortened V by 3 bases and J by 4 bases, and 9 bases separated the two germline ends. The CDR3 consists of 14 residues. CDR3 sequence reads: CASSFSGSTGELFF. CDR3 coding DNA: TGTGCCAGCAGCTTCAGCGGATCCACCGGGGAGCTGTTTTTT.

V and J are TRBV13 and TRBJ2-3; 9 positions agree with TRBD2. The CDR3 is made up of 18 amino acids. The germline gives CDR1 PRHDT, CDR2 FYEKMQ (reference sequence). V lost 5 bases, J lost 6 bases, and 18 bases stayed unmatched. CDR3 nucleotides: TGTGCCAGCAGCCCTCCTTCCTTAGCGGGAGCAACCGGTGATACGCAGTATTTT. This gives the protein CASSPPSLAGATGDTQYF.

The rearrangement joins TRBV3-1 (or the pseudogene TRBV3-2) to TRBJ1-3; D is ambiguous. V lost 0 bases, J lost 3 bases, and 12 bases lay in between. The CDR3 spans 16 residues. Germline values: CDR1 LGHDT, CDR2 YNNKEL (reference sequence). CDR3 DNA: TGTGCCAGCAGCCAAGATCTCGTAAGGGTTGGAAACACCATATATTTT. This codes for CASSQDLVRVGNTIYF.

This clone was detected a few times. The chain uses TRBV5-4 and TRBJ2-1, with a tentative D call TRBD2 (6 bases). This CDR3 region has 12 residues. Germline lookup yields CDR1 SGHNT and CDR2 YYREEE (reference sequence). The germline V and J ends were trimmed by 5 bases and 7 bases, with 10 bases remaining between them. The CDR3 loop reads CASSRDFNEQFF. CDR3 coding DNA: TGTGCCAGCAGTCGGGACTTTAATGAGCAGTTCTTC.

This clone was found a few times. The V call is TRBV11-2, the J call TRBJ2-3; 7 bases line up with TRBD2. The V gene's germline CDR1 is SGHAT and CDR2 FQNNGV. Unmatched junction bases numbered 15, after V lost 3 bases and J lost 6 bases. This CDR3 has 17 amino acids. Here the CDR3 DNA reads TGTGCCAGCAGCTTTTTAGCTGCGGCGGGGGTATACGATACGCAGTATTTT. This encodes CASSFLAAAGVYDTQYF.